The 2 T cell receptor beta chains below all came from one sample that was sequenced in a study of cytomegalovirus exposure and HLA in healthy donors. The protocol was immunoSEQ multiplex PCR, while the TCRdb copy is restricted to in-frame clones and leaves out a portion. The table records fewer than 200,000 clones, approximately 89% of them present only once. Material: PBMCs. The receptors derive from a man aged 18 to 35 in good health and CMV-seropositive.

J is TRBJ1-5 and V is TRBV27, with a possible D match to TRBD1 (6 bases). The CDR3 totals 14 residues. Germline V lookup: CDR1 MNHEY, CDR2 SMNVEV (reference sequence). V was cut by 2 bases and J by 4 bases, with 9 bases left in between. The DNA of the CDR3 is TGTGCCAGCAGTTTACGGACAGCTAATCAGCCCCAGCATTTT. As protein: CASSLRTANQPQHF.

The CDR3 DNA reads TGCGCCAGCAGCCCGGACAATTACGAGCAGTACTTC. It codes for CASSPDNYEQYF. V usage is TRBV5-1 and J usage is TRBJ2-7; D possibly corresponds to TRBD1 (5 bases). Germline V lookup: CDR1 SGHRS, CDR2 YFSETQ. The CDR3 consists of 12 residues. Trimming cost V 4 bases and J 4 bases, with 9 bases left between them.